One sample yielded the 16 T cell receptor beta chains listed below, sequenced in a study of identical twins. Each CDR3 protein is one row after TCRdb ran MiXCR on the 5' RACE reads. The table has fewer than 20,000 distinct CDR3 sequences, roughly 70% seen once. The sample was memory (CD45RO+) T cells sorted from blood. These receptor sequences come from a woman aged 18-29 years in good health. This table probably holds off-target reads from a library built for another chain.

J is TRBJ2-7 and V is TRBV18; TRBD2 might be the D (6 bases). The CDR3 has 15 amino acids. The V gene lost 1 base and the J gene lost 7 bases, with 17 bases spanning the gap. In germline, CDR1 is KGHSH, CDR2 LQKENI. CDR3 in DNA: TGTGCCAGCTCACCACGGGCGACTAGGGCTCGGGAGCAGTACTTC. Protein product: CASSPRATRAREQYF.

In this sample, this clonotype turned up a few times. The CDR3 protein is CSVEVVGGTDTQYF. The CDR3 DNA follows: TGCAGCGTTGAGGTAGTTGGGGGTACAGATACGCAGTATTTT. V usage is TRBV29-1 and J usage is TRBJ2-3; D tentatively fits TRBD1 or TRBD2 (5 bases each). The CDR3 contains 14 residues. V was clipped by 3 bases and J by 3 bases, with 13 bases between them. The V gene's germline CDR1 is SQVTM and CDR2 ANQGSEA.

This chain joins TRBV20-1 and TRBJ2-1; D gene ambiguous. This CDR3 spans 12 amino acids. CDR1 is DFQATT, CDR2 SNEGSKA, per germline (reference sequence). V lost 4 bases and J 4 bases, leaving 8 bases between the germline ends. This CDR3 reads CSATETYNEQFF. The CDR3 DNA reads TGCAGTGCTACGGAGACGTACAATGAGCAGTTCTTC.

This sequence joins TRBV6-2 or TRBV6-3 and TRBJ2-7, with D unclear. The length of the CDR3 is 15 residues. With 5 bases removed from V and 3 bases from J, the gap between germline ends came to 17 bases. Germline V gene sequence: CDR1 MNHEY, CDR2 SVGEGT. CDR3: CASSHASPSRYEQYF. The CDR3 DNA is TGTGCCAGCAGTCACGCGTCCCCTTCCCGCTACGAGCAGTACTTC.

This sequence joins TRBV10-3 and TRBJ1-1; D is uncertain. In germline, CDR1 is ENHRY, CDR2 SYGVKD. V dropped 4 bases and J dropped 1 base, with 10 bases sitting between them. CDR3 size: 14 residues. The CDR3 DNA sequence: TGTGCCATCAGTGGTGAGGTAACGAACACTGAAGCTTTCTTT. Amino acids: CAISGEVTNTEAFF.

This chain uses TRBV29-1 with TRBJ2-7; D is unresolved. Germline assignment: CDR1 SQVTM and CDR2 ANQGSEA. The CDR3 consists of 12 residues. V was pared by 4 bases and J by 2 bases, with 9 bases between. The CDR3 DNA follows: TGCAGCGTTGGACCCACTACCTACGAGCAGTACTTC. Its protein is CSVGPTTYEQYF.

This chain joins TRBV11-2 and TRBJ2-7, with D perhaps given as TRBD1 or TRBD2 (5 bases each). Trimming stripped 1 base from V and 7 bases from J, with 14 bases between. The CDR3 length is 14 residues. From germline, CDR1 is SGHAT and CDR2 FQNNGV. In nucleotides, the CDR3 is TGTGCCAGCAGCTTAGGGGGGACCCTAGGGGAGCAGTACTTC. Translation: CASSLGGTLGEQYF.

J is TRBJ2-1 and V is TRBV20-1; 7 bases are a match to TRBD2. V trimming: 0 bases; J trimming: 4 bases; junction bases outside the gene matches: 18. Germline CDR1 and CDR2: DFQATT and SNEGSKA (reference sequence). This CDR3 spans 19 amino acids. CDR3 region: CSARDQIPAAGSPYNEQFF. CDR3 nucleotides: TGCAGTGCTAGAGATCAAATACCGGCAGCGGGATCACCATACAATGAGCAGTTCTTC.

A few counts support this clonotype. The chain recombines TRBV29-1 with TRBJ2-1, with D unresolved. CDR3 length equals 10 residues. Germline V CDR1 and CDR2: SQVTM, ANQGSEA. With 7 bases removed from V and 10 bases from J, the gap between germline ends came to 11 bases. In DNA form, the CDR3 reads TGCAGCGCTATGACCCCAGAGCAGTTCTTC. Translation gives CSAMTPEQFF.

This chain uses TRBV27 with TRBJ2-3; 11 bases map to TRBD2. V was clipped by 4 bases and J by 1 base; unmatched bases: 16. The CDR3 is 20 residues long. Per germline, CDR1 MNHEY and CDR2 SMNVEV (reference sequence). CDR3 coding DNA: TGTGCCAGCAGTTCCCGAAGACTAGCGGGGAGCGCGTTTCGCACAGATACGCAGTATTTT. The encoded protein is CASSSRRLAGSAFRTDTQYF.

The J gene is TRBJ1-6, the V gene TRBV18, with D uncertain. Germline V gene lookup returns CDR1 KGHSH and CDR2 LQKENI. The CDR3 runs 11 residues. The V end lost 8 bases, the J end lost 14 bases, and 13 bases lay between the germline ends. CDR3 bases: TGTGCCAGCGTTTTTCCCGAGGCCCTCCACTTT. Amino acids: CASVFPEALHF.

The V and J genes are TRBV5-5 and TRBJ2-1; D possibly corresponds to TRBD2 (5 bases). V was cut by 3 bases and J by 7 bases, with 14 bases left in between. Germline lookup yields CDR1 SGHKS and CDR2 YYEKEE (reference sequence). The CDR3 loop spans 14 amino acids. CDR3 residues: CASSSLDWRNEQFF. CDR3 coding DNA: TGTGCCAGCAGCTCGTTGGACTGGCGGAATGAGCAGTTCTTC.

This chain links TRBV12-2 with TRBJ2-7. TRBV12-2 counts as a pseudogene. This CDR3 region has 14 residues. CDR3 residues: CASRQPASSYEQYF. The CDR3 bases are TGTGCAAGTCGCCAACCGGCGTCTTCCTACGAGCAGTACTTC.

V gene TRBV2 combines with J gene TRBJ2-7, with 7 nucleotides matching TRBD2. Germline CDR1 is SNHLY and CDR2 is FYNNEI. The length of the CDR3 is 14 residues. After removal of 6 bases from V and 5 bases from J, the junction contained 10 bases not matched to a gene. The CDR3 coding sequence is TGTGCCAGCAGCGTTCGACTAGCAGGAGACGAGCAGTACTTC. It is translated as CASSVRLAGDEQYF.

This chain uses TRBV3-1 with TRBJ2-7; D gene unclear. The CDR3 has 13 residues. CDR1 is LGHDT, CDR2 YNNKEL, per germline (reference sequence). The V and J ends lost 1 base and 5 bases respectively, with 9 bases between them. DNA for the CDR3: TGTGCCAGCAGCCAAGTAAGGACCGACGAGCAGTACTTC. Residues: CASSQVRTDEQYF.

This chain uses TRBV12-3 or TRBV12-4 with TRBJ2-6; 12 nucleotides align to TRBD2. The V and J ends lost 2 bases and 0 bases, in that order; junction bases with no gene match: 11. The length of the CDR3 is 21 residues. CDR3 DNA sequence: TGTGCCAGCAGTTTACTTTTAAGGGGACTAGCGGGTTTCTCTGGGGCCAACGTCCTGACTTTC. This encodes CASSLLLRGLAGFSGANVLTF.